The next 8 T cell receptor beta chains were all read from a single sample in a study of control samples from healthy donors and cancer patients. Method: immunoSEQ multiplex PCR; TCRdb's copy keeps in-frame clones and lacks some. The sample comprises around 130,000 clones, about 87% of which are singletons, and 12% rests with the top ten. The sequenced material came from blood. Receptors were obtained from a young man in good health.

This clone has only a few counts. This chain connects TRBV5-1 to TRBJ2-1; D might be TRBD1 (6 bases). V gave up 4 bases and J gave up 8 bases, with 19 bases separating them. Per germline, CDR1 SGHRS and CDR2 YFSETQ. This CDR3 is 15 amino acids long. In DNA form, the CDR3 reads TGCGCCAGCAGCCTTTCGGGCAGGGGTAAGGATGAGCAGTTCTTC. It codes for CASSLSGRGKDEQFF. Supplemented by reference TRBV5-1 and TRBJ2-1, the full variable domain reads KAGVTQTPRYLIKTRGQQVTLSCSPISGHRSVSWYQQTPGQGLQFLFEYFSETQRNKGNFPGRFSGRQFSNSRSEMNVSTLELGDSALYLCASSLSGRGKDEQFFGPGTRLTVL.

V is TRBV5-6 and J is TRBJ1-2; no definite D call. V lost 5 bases to trimming and J lost 4 bases, with 15 bases between them. The CDR3 runs to 14 residues. Germline assignment: CDR1 SGHDT and CDR2 YYEEEE. The CDR3 protein is CASRPPTYPYGYTF. The DNA of the CDR3 is TGTGCCAGCAGACCTCCGACCTACCCCTATGGCTACACCTTC.

J is TRBJ1-5 and V is TRBV2; 7 positions agree with TRBD1. Germline CDR1 reads SNHLY; CDR2 reads FYNNEI. This CDR3 has 15 residues. Trimming at V came to 4 bases and at J to 1 base, leaving 4 bases not matched to a gene. The CDR3 DNA is TGTGCCAGCAGTGCTCAGGGACAGAGCAATCAGCCCCAGCATTTT. This translates into CASSAQGQSNQPQHF.

This chain links TRBV24-1 with TRBJ1-2; D might be TRBD1 (6 bases). CDR1 is KGHDR and CDR2 is SFDVKD in the germline V gene. This CDR3 is 14 amino acids long. V lost 4 bases to trimming and J lost 8 bases, with 16 bases between them. The CDR3: CATSEAGAQGGYTF. The CDR3 coding sequence is TGTGCCACCAGTGAGGCAGGGGCACAAGGAGGCTACACCTTC.

This chain joins TRBV19 and TRBJ1-2, with D hard to call. Trimming removed 5 bases from V and 2 bases from J, with 21 bases in between. The CDR3 runs 17 residues. The germline CDR1 and CDR2 sequences are LNHDA and SQIVND (reference sequence). The CDR3 DNA reads TGTGCCAGTAGTCCGCAAGGAGGAAGGTTCGGGAACTATGGCTACACCTTC. This sequence encodes CASSPQGGRFGNYGYTF.

The V and J genes are TRBV11-1 and TRBJ1-1; D is unclear. Germline CDR1 is SGHAT and CDR2 is FQDESV (reference sequence). Trimming took off 2 bases at V and 3 bases at J, with 7 bases between the two ends. The CDR3 contains 13 residues. This CDR3 is CASSLYSYTEAFF. The CDR3 DNA follows: TGTGCCAGCAGCTTATACTCCTACACTGAAGCTTTCTTT.

The J gene is TRBJ1-5, the V gene TRBV28, with 8 bases identical to TRBD1. This CDR3 has 16 amino acids. Germline CDR1 MDHEN, CDR2 SYDVKM. V shed 0 bases, J shed 5 bases, and the junction held 6 bases outside the gene matches. The CDR3: CASSLWGQATDQPQHF. Written as DNA, the CDR3 is TGTGCCAGCAGTTTATGGGGACAGGCTACGGATCAGCCCCAGCATTTT.

This chain uses TRBV2 with TRBJ1-1; a weak D match, TRBD1 (5 bases). CDR3 length: 13 amino acids. Germline V gene sequence: CDR1 SNHLY, CDR2 FYNNEI. Trimming took off 6 bases at V and 7 bases at J, with 15 bases between the two ends. The CDR3 DNA is TGTGCCAGCAGAGGAGGGGATTCGCGTGAAGCTTTCTTT. This codes for CASRGGDSREAFF.